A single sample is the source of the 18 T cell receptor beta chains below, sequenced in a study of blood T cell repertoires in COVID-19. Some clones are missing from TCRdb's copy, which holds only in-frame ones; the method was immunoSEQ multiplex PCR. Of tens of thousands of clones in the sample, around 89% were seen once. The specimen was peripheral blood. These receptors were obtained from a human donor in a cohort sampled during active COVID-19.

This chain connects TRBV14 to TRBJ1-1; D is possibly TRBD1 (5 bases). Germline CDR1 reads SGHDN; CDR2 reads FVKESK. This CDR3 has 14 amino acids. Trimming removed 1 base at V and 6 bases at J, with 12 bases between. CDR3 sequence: CASSQAGGGPEAFF. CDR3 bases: TGTGCCAGCAGCCAAGCGGGGGGAGGCCCTGAAGCTTTCTTT.

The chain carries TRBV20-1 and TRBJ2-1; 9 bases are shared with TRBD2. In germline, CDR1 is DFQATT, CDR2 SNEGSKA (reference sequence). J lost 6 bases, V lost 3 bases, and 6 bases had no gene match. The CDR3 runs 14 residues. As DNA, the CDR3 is TGCAGTGCTAGTTACTGGACTAGCGCCAATGAGCAGTTCTTC. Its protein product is CSASYWTSANEQFF.

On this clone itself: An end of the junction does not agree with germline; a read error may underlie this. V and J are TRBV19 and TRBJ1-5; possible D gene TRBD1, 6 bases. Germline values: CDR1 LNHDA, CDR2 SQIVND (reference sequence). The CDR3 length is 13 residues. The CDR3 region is CASSMNRELPQHF. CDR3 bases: TGTGCCAGCAGTATGAACAGGGAGTTGCCCCAGCATTTT.

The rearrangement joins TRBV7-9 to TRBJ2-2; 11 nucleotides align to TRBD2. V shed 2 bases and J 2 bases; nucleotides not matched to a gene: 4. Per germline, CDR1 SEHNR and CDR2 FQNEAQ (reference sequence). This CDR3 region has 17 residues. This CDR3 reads CASSLTGTSGNTGELFF. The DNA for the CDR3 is TGTGCCAGCAGCTTAACCGGGACTAGCGGTAACACCGGGGAGCTGTTTTTT. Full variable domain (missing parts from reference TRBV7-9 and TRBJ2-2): DTGVSQNPRHKITKRGQNVTFRCDPISEHNRLYWYRQTLGQGPEFLTYFQNEAQLEKSRLLSDRFSAERPKGSFSTLEIQRTEQGDSAMYLCASSLTGTSGNTGELFFGEGSRLTVL.

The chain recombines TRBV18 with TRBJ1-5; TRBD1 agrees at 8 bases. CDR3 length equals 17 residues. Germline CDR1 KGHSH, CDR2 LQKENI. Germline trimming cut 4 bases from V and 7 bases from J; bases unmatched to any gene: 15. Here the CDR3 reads CASSQTAGQGTEQPQHF. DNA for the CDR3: TGTGCCAGCTCACAAACCGCAGGACAGGGAACGGAACAGCCCCAGCATTTT.

CDR3 residues: CASSDSGKEQYF. In DNA, the CDR3 is TGCGCCAGCAGTGACTCAGGGAAAGAGCAGTACTTC. This chain uses TRBV10-1 with TRBJ2-7; tentatively, D is TRBD1 (5 bases). The CDR3 is made up of 12 amino acids. Germline values: CDR1 WNHNN, CDR2 SYGVQD (reference sequence). Trimming cost V 3 bases and J 7 bases, with 10 bases left between them.

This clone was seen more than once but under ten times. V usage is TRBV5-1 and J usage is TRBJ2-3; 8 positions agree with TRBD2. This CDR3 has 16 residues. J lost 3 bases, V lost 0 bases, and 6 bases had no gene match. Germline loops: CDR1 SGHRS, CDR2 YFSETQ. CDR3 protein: CASSLATSGRTDTQYF. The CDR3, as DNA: TGCGCCAGCAGCTTGGCCACTAGCGGAAGGACAGATACGCAGTATTTT.

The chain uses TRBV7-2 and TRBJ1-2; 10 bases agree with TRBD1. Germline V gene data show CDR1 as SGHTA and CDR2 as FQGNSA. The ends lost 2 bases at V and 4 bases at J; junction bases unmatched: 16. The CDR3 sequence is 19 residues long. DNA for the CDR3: TGTGCCAGCAGCTTATCCCAACTCCTGAACGGACAGGGGGGCTATGGCTACACCTTC. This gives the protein CASSLSQLLNGQGGYGYTF.

The CDR3 coding sequence is TGCGCCAGCAGTGAGTCAGGAGGAGGGGTCAGGTCACCCCTCCACTTT. Its protein product is CASSESGGGVRSPLHF. The chain couples TRBV10-2 to TRBJ1-6; the D gene is possibly TRBD1 (5 bases). Deletions cut 0 bases from V and 10 bases from J, with 16 bases between. CDR1 and CDR2 (germline): WSHSY, SAAADI. This CDR3 is built from 16 residues.

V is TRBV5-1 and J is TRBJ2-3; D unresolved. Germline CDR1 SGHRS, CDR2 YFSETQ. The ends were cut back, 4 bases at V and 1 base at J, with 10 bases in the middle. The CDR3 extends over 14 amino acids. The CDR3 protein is CASSTSRGTDTQYF. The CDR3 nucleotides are TGCGCCAGCAGCACCTCTCGGGGCACAGATACGCAGTATTTT.

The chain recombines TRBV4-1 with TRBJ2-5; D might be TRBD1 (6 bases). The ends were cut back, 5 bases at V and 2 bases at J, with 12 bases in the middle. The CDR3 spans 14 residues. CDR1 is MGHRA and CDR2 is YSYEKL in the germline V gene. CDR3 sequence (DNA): TGCGCCAGCAGCTTAGGGACAAGACAAGAGACCCAGTACTTC. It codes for CASSLGTRQETQYF.

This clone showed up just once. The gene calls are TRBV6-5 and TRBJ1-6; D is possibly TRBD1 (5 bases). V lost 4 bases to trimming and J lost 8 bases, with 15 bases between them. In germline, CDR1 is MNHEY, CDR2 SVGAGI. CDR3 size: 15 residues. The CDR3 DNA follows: TGTGCCAGCAGTTCCCCGGGTGGGGGGGATTCACCCCTCCACTTT. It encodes CASSSPGGGDSPLHF.

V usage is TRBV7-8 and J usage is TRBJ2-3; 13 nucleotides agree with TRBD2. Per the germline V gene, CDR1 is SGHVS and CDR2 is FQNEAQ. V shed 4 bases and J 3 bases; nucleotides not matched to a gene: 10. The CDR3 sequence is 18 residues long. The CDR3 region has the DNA TGTGCCAGCAGCTCGGGACTAGCGGGAAGCCGCTTTACAGATACGCAGTATTTT. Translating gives CASSSGLAGSRFTDTQYF.

The DNA of the CDR3 is TGTGCCAGCAATCCGGGGCAGGGGGTTGTCGGGGAGCTGTTTTTT. Residues: CASNPGQGVVGELFF. This sequence joins TRBV6-5 and TRBJ2-2, with 7 bases that match TRBD1. Germline values: CDR1 MNHEY, CDR2 SVGAGI. CDR3 length: 15 residues. J gave up 7 bases and V 7 bases, and 12 bases lay outside the gene matches.

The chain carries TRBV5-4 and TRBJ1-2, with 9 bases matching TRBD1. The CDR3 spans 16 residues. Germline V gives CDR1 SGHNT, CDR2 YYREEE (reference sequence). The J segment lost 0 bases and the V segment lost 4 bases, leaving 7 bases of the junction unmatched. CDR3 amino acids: CASSLEGQGANYGYTF. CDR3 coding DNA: TGTGCCAGCAGCCTCGAGGGACAGGGAGCTAACTATGGCTACACCTTC.

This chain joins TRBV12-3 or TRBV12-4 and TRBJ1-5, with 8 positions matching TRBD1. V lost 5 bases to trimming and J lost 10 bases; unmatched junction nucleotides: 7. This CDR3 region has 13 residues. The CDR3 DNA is TGTGCCAGCAGTCGGGACAGGCGTCTCCCCCAGCATTTT. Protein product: CASSRDRRLPQHF.

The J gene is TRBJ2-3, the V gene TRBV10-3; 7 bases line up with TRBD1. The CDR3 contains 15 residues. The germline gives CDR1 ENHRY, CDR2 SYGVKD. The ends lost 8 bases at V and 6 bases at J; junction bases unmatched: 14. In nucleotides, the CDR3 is TGTGCCATCGGACGGGACAGCGCCTCGATGGATACGCAGTATTTT. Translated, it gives CAIGRDSASMDTQYF.

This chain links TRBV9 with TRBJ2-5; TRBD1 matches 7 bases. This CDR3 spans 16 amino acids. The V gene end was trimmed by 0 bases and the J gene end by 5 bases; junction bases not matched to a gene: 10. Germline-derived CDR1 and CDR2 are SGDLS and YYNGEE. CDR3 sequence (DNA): TGTGCCAGCAGCGTAGACGCAACAGGGGCTTGGGAGACCCAGTACTTC. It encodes CASSVDATGAWETQYF.